The 21 T cell receptor beta chains presented below share a single source sample, sequenced in a study of control samples from healthy donors and cancer patients. Clones were sequenced by immunoSEQ multiplex PCR, and TCRdb holds only the in-frame ones, with some missing. Of approximately 110,000 clones listed, just over 90% are singletons. Sample: blood. The receptors were gathered from a human donor in good health. The donor label of this sample is uncertain.

The chain employs TRBV5-1 and TRBJ1-6; no clear D. The CDR3 is made up of 18 amino acids. CDR1 SGHRS and CDR2 YFSETQ come from the germline V gene. Trimming took 0 bases from V and 0 from J, leaving 13 bases between them. In nucleotides, the CDR3 is TGCGCCAGCAGCTTGGTAGGGCAGGCCAGCTCCTATAATTCACCCCTCCACTTT. Encoded protein: CASSLVGQASSYNSPLHF.

V and J are TRBV12-3 or TRBV12-4 and TRBJ1-2; D remains ambiguous. V was clipped by 7 bases and J by 5 bases, with 14 bases between them. This CDR3 has 13 amino acids. In DNA form, the CDR3 reads TGTGCCAGCAACATGGGAGCCGCTTATGGCTACACCTTC. Protein product: CASNMGAAYGYTF.

J is TRBJ1-5 and V is TRBV19, with a tentative D call TRBD1 (5 bases). Trimming pared 5 bases from V and 2 bases from J, leaving 10 bases between. The CDR3 totals 14 residues. Germline CDR1 reads LNHDA; CDR2 reads SQIVND (reference sequence). CDR3 DNA sequence: TGTGCCAGTAGTGTGGACACACGCAATCAGCCCCAGCATTTT. This gives the protein CASSVDTRNQPQHF.

The V and J genes are TRBV14 and TRBJ1-1; D perhaps matches TRBD1 (6 bases). V lost 1 base and J 0 bases, leaving 21 bases between the germline ends. This CDR3 spans 19 amino acids. Germline CDR1 reads SGHDN; CDR2 reads FVKESK. The CDR3 loop reads CASSQGTGGTTFMNTEAFF. The DNA for the CDR3 is TGTGCCAGCAGCCAAGGGACTGGCGGGACAACTTTCATGAACACTGAAGCTTTCTTT.

Notes on this clone: The same CDR3 is also encoded by other DNA sequences in this sample. The rearrangement uses TRBV2 and TRBJ1-1; D is possibly TRBD1 (6 bases). The CDR3 runs to 13 residues. Trimming left V 6 bases short and J 1 base short, with 9 bases between. CDR1 is SNHLY and CDR2 is FYNNEI in the germline V gene. CDR3 sequence (DNA): TGTGCCAGCAGCGGGGGCCGGAACACTGAAGCTTTCTTT. Translated: CASSGGRNTEAFF.

The chain recombines TRBV2 with TRBJ2-3, with 7 nucleotides matching TRBD2. The CDR3 length is 15 residues. V lost 6 bases, J lost 1 base, and 7 bases stayed unmatched. Germline assignment: CDR1 SNHLY and CDR2 FYNNEI. CDR3 loop: CASRIGLAGTDTQYF. For the CDR3, the DNA is TGTGCCAGCAGAATCGGTCTAGCGGGCACAGATACGCAGTATTTT.

With regard to this clone: The same CDR3 is also encoded by other DNA sequences in this sample. The chain links TRBV5-4 to TRBJ1-6; D is unresolved. CDR3 size: 13 residues. The germline CDR1 and CDR2 sequences are SGHNT and YYREEE (reference sequence). With 6 bases removed from V and 10 bases from J, the gap between germline ends came to 14 bases. CDR3 region: CASTKREGSPLHF. The CDR3 coding sequence is TGTGCCAGCACTAAACGGGAAGGATCACCCCTCCACTTT.

The genes are TRBV6-5 and TRBJ1-5; 7 bases are shared with TRBD1. The V and J ends lost 5 bases and 3 bases, in that order; junction bases with no gene match: 4. CDR1 MNHEY and CDR2 SVGAGI come from the germline V gene. The CDR3 covers 14 residues. In DNA form, the CDR3 reads TGTGCCAGCAGTCCGGACAGGTACAATCAGCCCCAGCATTTT. It specifies CASSPDRYNQPQHF.

Details on this clone: One junction end does not reproduce the germline sequence, and a read error may be involved. The rearrangement joins TRBV11-2 to TRBJ1-2; D may be TRBD1 (6 bases). Germline CDR1 is SGHAT and CDR2 is FQNNGV. The CDR3 sequence is 13 residues long. CDR3: CASTLQGGYGYTF. CDR3 sequence (DNA): TGTGCCAGCACCTTACAGGGAGGCTATGGCTACACCTTC.

V is TRBV19 and J is TRBJ2-2; 7 positions agree with TRBD1. The germline CDR1 and CDR2 sequences are LNHDA and SQIVND (reference sequence). The CDR3 totals 15 residues. V dropped 9 bases and J dropped 3; count of bases not matched to a gene: 10. CDR3 DNA: TGTGCCAGCACGATACGGACAGGCGACACCGGGGAGCTGTTTTTT. Its translation: CASTIRTGDTGELFF.

The chain uses TRBV28 and TRBJ2-3; D ambiguous. The ends were cut back, 2 bases at V and 8 bases at J, with 11 bases in the middle. CDR3 length: 13 residues. CDR1 and CDR2 from the germline V gene are MDHEN and SYDVKM. CDR3 nucleotides: TGTGCCAGCAGTTTAGGATGGGGTGTTACGCAGTATTTT. Translated, it gives CASSLGWGVTQYF.

The V call is TRBV9, the J call TRBJ2-2; 7 nucleotides match TRBD1. This CDR3 spans 15 amino acids. Unmatched junction bases numbered 5, after V lost 4 bases and J lost 2 bases. Germline V gene sequence: CDR1 SGDLS, CDR2 YYNGEE. In nucleotides, the CDR3 is TGTGCCAGCAGCTACGACAGGGTCAACACCGGGGAGCTGTTTTTT. This encodes CASSYDRVNTGELFF.

The CDR3 bases are TGTGCCAGCAGCCAAGGAAACAGTGGAAGCACAGATACGCAGTATTTT. Encoded protein: CASSQGNSGSTDTQYF. V usage is TRBV4-2 and J usage is TRBJ2-3, with unresolved D. Trimming removed 1 base at V and 0 bases at J, with 11 bases between. The germline V gene has CDR1 LGHNA and CDR2 YNFKEQ. This CDR3 has 16 residues.

The chain carries TRBV10-3 and TRBJ1-5; D is uncertain. The CDR3 is 12 residues long. Germline CDR1 is ENHRY and CDR2 is SYGVKD. The ends were cut back, 10 bases at V and 4 bases at J, with 11 bases in the middle. The CDR3 DNA reads TGTGCCACCACCGGTGGGAATCAGCCCCAGCATTTT. Translating gives CATTGGNQPQHF.

This clone was detected once. The chain combines TRBV19 with TRBJ1-5; D ambiguous. V gave up 7 bases and J gave up 1 base, with 14 bases separating them. Germline CDR1 LNHDA, CDR2 SQIVND (reference sequence). This CDR3 has 15 residues. The CDR3 bases are TGTGCCAGTAAACTTGGTGGGCGAAGCAATCAGCCCCAGCATTTT. Residues: CASKLGGRSNQPQHF. The entire variable domain, with the rest obtained from reference TRBV19 and TRBJ1-5, is as follows: DGGITQSPKYLFRKEGQNVTLSCEQNLNHDAMYWYRQDPGQGLRLIYYSQIVNDFQKGDIAEGYSVSREKKESFPLTVTSAQKNPTAFYLCASKLGGRSNQPQHFGDGTRLSIL.

The CDR3 protein is CASSLGQLGLGSGANVLTF. CDR3 sequence (DNA): TGTGCCAGCAGCTTAGGACAGTTGGGCTTAGGATCTGGGGCCAACGTCCTGACTTTC. This sequence joins TRBV7-8 and TRBJ2-6; D is perhaps TRBD1 (5 bases). Trimming left V 1 base short and J 1 base short, with 17 bases between. Germline V gene data show CDR1 as SGHVS and CDR2 as FQNEAQ. The CDR3 covers 19 residues. The variable domain in full, completed from reference TRBV7-8 and TRBJ2-6, reads GAGVSQSPRYKVAKRGQDVALRCDPISGHVSLFWYQQALGQGPEFLTYFQNEAQLDKSGLPSDRFFAERPEGSVSTLKIQRTQQEDSAVYLCASSLGQLGLGSGANVLTFGAGSRLTVL.

V and J are TRBV5-4 and TRBJ1-3; a possible D gene is TRBD1 (5 bases). Germline-derived CDR1 and CDR2 are SGHNT and YYREEE (reference sequence). CDR3 size: 16 residues. V lost 4 bases and J lost 1, with 15 bases in between. The CDR3, as DNA: TGTGCCAGCAGCCGGTTTGGGGCGCAGTCTGGAAACACCATATATTTT. Translating gives CASSRFGAQSGNTIYF.

This CDR3 reads CAWSVLGTSGFNEQFF. The CDR3 DNA is TGTGCCTGGAGTGTACTTGGGACTAGCGGCTTCAATGAGCAGTTCTTC. The V call is TRBV30, the J call TRBJ2-1; 11 bases line up with TRBD2. V dropped 0 bases and J dropped 6; count of bases not matched to a gene: 7. This CDR3 has 16 amino acids. Germline values: CDR1 GTSNPN, CDR2 SVGIG (reference sequence).

The chain combines TRBV7-2 with TRBJ1-3; no definite D call. CDR3 length: 17 amino acids. V lost 1 base to trimming and J lost 0 bases, with 13 bases between them. CDR1 is SGHTA, CDR2 FQGNSA, per germline. The CDR3 DNA follows: TGTGCCAGCAGCTTAGTCGGCCGAGCGGGCTCTGGAAACACCATATATTTT. It is translated as CASSLVGRAGSGNTIYF.

This chain connects TRBV12-3 or TRBV12-4 to TRBJ1-3; D uncertain. Trimming shortened V by 6 bases and J by 8 bases, and 14 bases separated the two germline ends. The length of the CDR3 is 13 residues. The CDR3 loop reads CASSMMTWDTIYF. The CDR3 DNA reads TGTGCCAGCAGCATGATGACTTGGGACACCATATATTTT.

The chain uses TRBV3-1 (or the pseudogene TRBV3-2) and TRBJ2-3; D assignment may be TRBD1 or TRBD2 (7 bases each). The ends were cut back, 5 bases at V and 5 bases at J, with 17 bases in the middle. This CDR3 contains 15 residues. Germline loops: CDR1 LGHDT, CDR2 YNNKEL (reference sequence). The CDR3 is CASSRGRGSRDTQYF. The CDR3 coding sequence is TGTGCCAGCAGCAGGGGGCGGGGGTCGAGAGATACGCAGTATTTT.